The entry that follows covers one TCR beta chain sequence. The antigen remains unidentified. These data come from a study of beta chain features in type 1 diabetes. The CDR3 runs to 13 residues. In germline, CDR1 is SNHLY, CDR2 FYNNEI. The V end lost 5 bases, the J end lost 8 bases, and 13 bases lay between the germline ends. Overall study results and limits: Significant though moderate, a shortening of TCRB CDR3s appeared in all four CD4+ subsets of Type 1 diabetes patients.

The isolated RNA, all of it, was reverse transcribed, so expressed TCRB transcripts were what got sequenced. About 3.6 million reads on average were seen across naive, central memory and regulatory T cell samples. Generated by immunoSEQ multiplex PCR, the TCRdb table keeps only in-frame clones and is missing some. The sample holds around 140,000 clones, around 13% seen once. The origin of this receptor is a man between 18 and 29 years old with type 1 diabetes. The sequencing sample was made of central memory CD4+ T cells from blood. This chain links TRBV2 with TRBJ1-3; tentatively, D is TRBD1 (6 bases). The CDR3 DNA reads TGTGCCAGCAGTCAACCACAGGGTGACACCATATATTTT. The encoded protein is CASSQPQGDTIYF.